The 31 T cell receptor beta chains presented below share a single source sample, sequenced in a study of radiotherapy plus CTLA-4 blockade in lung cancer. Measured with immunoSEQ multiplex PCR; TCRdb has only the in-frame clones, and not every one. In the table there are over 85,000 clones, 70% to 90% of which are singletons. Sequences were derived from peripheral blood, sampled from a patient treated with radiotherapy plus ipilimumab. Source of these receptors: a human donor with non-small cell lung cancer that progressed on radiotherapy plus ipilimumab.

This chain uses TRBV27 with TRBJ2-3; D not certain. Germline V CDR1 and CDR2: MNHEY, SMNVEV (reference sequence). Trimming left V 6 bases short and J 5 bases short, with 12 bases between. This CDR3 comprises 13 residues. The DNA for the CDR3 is TGTGCCAGCAGCTTAAAGTTCGGAGATACGCAGTATTTT. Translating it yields CASSLKFGDTQYF.

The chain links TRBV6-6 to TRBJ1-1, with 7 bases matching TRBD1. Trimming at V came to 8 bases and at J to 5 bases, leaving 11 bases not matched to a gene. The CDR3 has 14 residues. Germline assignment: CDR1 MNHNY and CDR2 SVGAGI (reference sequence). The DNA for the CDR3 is TGTGCCAGCTCAGGGGGTCAGGGACAAACTGAAGCTTTCTTT. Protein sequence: CASSGGQGQTEAFF.

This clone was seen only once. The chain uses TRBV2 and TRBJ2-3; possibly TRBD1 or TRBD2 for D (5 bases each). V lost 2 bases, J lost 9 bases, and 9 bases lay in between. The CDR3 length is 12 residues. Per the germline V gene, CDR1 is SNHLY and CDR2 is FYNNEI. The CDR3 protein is CASSETRDTQYF. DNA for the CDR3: TGTGCCAGCAGTGAAACAAGGGACACGCAGTATTTT.

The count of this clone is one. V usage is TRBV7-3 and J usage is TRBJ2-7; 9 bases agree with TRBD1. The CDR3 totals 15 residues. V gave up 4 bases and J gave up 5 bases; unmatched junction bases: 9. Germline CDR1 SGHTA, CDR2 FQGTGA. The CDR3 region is CASSSGGQGSHEQYF. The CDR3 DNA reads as TGTGCCAGCAGCTCTGGGGGACAGGGTTCCCACGAGCAGTACTTC.

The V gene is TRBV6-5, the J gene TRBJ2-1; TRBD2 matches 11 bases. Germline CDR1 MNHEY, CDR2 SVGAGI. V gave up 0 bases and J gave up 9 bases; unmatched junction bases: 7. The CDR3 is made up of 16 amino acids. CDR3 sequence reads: CASSYSHGTSGTEQFF. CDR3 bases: TGTGCCAGCAGTTACTCCCACGGGACTAGCGGAACTGAGCAGTTCTTC.

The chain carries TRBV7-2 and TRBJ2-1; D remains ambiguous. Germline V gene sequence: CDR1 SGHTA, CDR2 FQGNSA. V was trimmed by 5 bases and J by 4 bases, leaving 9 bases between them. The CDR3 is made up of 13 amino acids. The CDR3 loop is CASSPVFYNEQFF. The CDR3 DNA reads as TGTGCCAGCAGCCCCGTTTTTTACAATGAGCAGTTCTTC.

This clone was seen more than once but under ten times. The CDR3 nucleotides are TGTGCCAGCGTTGGGGGTAAGGGTTCCACTGAAGCTTTCTTT. This translates into CASVGGKGSTEAFF. This chain links TRBV6-6 with TRBJ1-1, with a possible D match to TRBD1 (5 bases). This CDR3 region has 14 residues. Trimming took off 8 bases at V and 4 bases at J, with 17 bases between the two ends. CDR1 is MNHNY and CDR2 is SVGAGI in the germline V gene (reference sequence).

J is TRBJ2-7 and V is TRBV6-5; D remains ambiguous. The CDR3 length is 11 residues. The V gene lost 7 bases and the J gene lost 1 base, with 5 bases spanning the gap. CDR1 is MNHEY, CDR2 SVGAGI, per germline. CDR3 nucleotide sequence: TGTGCCAGCAAGCAATCCTACGAGCAGTACTTC. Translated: CASKQSYEQYF.

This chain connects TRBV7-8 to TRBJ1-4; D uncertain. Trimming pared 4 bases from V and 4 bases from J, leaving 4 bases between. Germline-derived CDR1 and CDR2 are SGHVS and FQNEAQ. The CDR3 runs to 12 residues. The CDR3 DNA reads TGTGCCAGCAGCTCCTTTAATGAAAAACTGTTTTTT. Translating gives CASSSFNEKLFF.

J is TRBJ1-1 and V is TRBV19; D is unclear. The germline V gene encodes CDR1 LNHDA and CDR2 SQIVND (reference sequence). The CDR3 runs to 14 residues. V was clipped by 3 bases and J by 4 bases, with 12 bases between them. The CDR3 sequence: CASSISGGGTEAFF. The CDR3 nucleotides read TGTGCCAGTAGTATTTCAGGTGGCGGCACTGAAGCTTTCTTT.

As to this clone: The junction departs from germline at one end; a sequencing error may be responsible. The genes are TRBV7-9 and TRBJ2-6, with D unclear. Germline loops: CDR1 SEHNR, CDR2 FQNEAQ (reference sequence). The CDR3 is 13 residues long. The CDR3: CAGRGSGANVLTF. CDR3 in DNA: TGTGCCGGCAGAGGCTCTGGGGCCAACGTCCTGACTTTC.

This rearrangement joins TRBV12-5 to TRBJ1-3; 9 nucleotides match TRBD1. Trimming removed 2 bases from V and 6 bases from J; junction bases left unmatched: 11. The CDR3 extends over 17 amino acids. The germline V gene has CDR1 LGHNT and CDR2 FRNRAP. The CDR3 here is CASGLTLGQGSQNTIYF. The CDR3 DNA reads TGTGCTAGTGGTTTGACCCTAGGACAGGGGTCGCAAAACACCATATATTTT.

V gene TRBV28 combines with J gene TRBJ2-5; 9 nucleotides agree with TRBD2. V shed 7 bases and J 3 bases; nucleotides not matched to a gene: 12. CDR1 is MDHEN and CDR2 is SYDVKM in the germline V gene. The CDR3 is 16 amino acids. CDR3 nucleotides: TGTGCCAGCAAACCCGGGATAGCGGGAGTTGAAGAGACCCAGTACTTC. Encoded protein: CASKPGIAGVEETQYF.

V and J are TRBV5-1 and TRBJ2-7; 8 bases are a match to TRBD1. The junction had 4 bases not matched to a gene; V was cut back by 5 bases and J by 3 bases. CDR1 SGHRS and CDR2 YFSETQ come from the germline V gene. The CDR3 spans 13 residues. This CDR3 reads CASRTDRGYEQYF. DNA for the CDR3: TGCGCCAGCAGGACAGACAGGGGCTACGAGCAGTACTTC.

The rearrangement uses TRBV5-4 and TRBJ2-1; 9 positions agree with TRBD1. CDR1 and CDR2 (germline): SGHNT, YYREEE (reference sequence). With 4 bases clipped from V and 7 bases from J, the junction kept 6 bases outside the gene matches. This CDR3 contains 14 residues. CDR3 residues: CASSRDRVENEQFF. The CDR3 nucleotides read TGTGCCAGCAGCCGGGACAGGGTTGAAAATGAGCAGTTCTTC. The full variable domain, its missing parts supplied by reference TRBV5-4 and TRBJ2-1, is ETGVTQSPTHLIKTRGQQVTLRCSSQSGHNTVSWYQQALGQGPQFIFQYYREEENGRGNFPPRFSGLQFPNYSSELNVNALELDDSALYLCASSRDRVENEQFFGPGTRLTVL.

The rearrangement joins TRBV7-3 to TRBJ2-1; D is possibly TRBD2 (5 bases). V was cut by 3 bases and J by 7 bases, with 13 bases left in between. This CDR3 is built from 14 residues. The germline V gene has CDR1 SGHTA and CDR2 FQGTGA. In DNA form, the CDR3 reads TGTGCCAGCAGCTTCGTGTCGGGATTGAATGAGCAGTTCTTC. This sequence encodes CASSFVSGLNEQFF.

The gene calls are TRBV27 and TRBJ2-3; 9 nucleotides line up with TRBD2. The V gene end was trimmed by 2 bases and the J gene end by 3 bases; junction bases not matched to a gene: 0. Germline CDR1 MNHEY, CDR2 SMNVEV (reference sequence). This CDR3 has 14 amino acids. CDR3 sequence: CASSLGLATDTQYF. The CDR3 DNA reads TGTGCCAGCAGTTTAGGACTAGCGACAGATACGCAGTATTTT.

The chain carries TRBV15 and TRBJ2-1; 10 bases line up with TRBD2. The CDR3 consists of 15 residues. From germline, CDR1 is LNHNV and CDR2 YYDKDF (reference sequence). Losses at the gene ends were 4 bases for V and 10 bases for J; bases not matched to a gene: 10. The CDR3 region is CATSKTTLAGEEQFF. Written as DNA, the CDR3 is TGTGCCACCAGCAAGACCACCCTAGCGGGAGAGGAGCAGTTCTTC.

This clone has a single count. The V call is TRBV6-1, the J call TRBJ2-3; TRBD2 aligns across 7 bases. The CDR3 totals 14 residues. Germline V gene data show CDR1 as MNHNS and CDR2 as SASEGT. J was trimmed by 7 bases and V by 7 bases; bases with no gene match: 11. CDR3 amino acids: CASNWGTKGYTQYF. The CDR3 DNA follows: TGTGCCAGCAATTGGGGGACTAAAGGCTATACGCAGTATTTT.

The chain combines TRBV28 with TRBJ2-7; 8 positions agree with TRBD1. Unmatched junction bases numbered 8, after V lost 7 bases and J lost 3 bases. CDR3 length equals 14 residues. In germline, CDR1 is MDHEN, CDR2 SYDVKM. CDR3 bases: TGTGCCAGCACCACTGGGACAGGACACTACGAGCAGTACTTC. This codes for CASTTGTGHYEQYF.

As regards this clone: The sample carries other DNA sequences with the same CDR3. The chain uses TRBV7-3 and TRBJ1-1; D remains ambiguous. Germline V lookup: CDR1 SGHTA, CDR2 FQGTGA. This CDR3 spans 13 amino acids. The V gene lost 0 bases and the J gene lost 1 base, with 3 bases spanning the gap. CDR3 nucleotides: TGTGCCAGCAGCTTAACAGGGAACACTGAAGCTTTCTTT. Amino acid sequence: CASSLTGNTEAFF.

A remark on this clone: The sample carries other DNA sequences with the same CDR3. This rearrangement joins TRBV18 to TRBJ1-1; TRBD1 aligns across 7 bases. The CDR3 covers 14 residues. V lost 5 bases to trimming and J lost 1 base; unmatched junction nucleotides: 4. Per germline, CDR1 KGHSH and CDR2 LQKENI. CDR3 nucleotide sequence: TGTGCCAGCTCATCACAGGGGACGAACACTGAAGCTTTCTTT. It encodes CASSSQGTNTEAFF.

CDR3: CASSPVMPGLTGANVLTF. CDR3 DNA sequence: TGTGCCAGCTCACCGGTGATGCCGGGTTTGACTGGGGCCAACGTCCTGACTTTC. V usage is TRBV18 and J usage is TRBJ2-6; D is unresolved. Germline V gene lookup returns CDR1 KGHSH and CDR2 LQKENI. This CDR3 has 18 amino acids. Trimming shortened V by 3 bases and J by 2 bases, and 17 bases separated the two germline ends.

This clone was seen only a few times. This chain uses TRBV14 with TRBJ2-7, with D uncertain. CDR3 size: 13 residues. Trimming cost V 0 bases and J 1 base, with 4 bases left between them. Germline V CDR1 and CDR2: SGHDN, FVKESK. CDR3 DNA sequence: TGTGCCAGCAGCCAAGATTGGTCCTACGAGCAGTACTTC. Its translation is CASSQDWSYEQYF.

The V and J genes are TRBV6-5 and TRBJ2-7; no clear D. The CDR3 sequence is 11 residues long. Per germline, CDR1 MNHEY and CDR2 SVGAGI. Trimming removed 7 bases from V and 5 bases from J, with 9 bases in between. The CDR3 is CASTEDNEQYF. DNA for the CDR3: TGTGCCAGCACCGAGGATAACGAGCAGTACTTC.

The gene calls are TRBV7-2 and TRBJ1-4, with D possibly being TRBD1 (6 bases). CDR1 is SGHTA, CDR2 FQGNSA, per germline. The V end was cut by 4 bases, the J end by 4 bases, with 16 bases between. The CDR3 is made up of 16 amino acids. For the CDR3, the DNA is TGTGCCAGCAGCTCACAGGGAGCCTTGGGTAATGAAAAACTGTTTTTT. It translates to CASSSQGALGNEKLFF.

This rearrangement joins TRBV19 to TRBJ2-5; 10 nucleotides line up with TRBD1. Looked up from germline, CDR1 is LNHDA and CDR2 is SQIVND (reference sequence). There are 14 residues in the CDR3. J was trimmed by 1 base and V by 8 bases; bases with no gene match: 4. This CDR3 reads CASHDRGPQETQYF. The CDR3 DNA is TGTGCCAGTCACGACAGGGGGCCCCAAGAGACCCAGTACTTC.

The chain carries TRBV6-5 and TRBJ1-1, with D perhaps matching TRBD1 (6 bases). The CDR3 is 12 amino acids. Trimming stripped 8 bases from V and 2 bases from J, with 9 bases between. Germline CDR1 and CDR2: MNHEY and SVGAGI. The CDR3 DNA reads TGTGCCAGCCTGGGGGCAAACACTGAAGCTTTCTTT. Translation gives CASLGANTEAFF.

CDR3 bases: TGTGCCAGCCCTCCCCCCGGACAGGGGCCATATACTGAGCAGTTCTTC. It translates to CASPPPGQGPYTEQFF. The chain links TRBV5-4 to TRBJ2-1; 9 nucleotides align to TRBD1. Germline loops: CDR1 SGHNT, CDR2 YYREEE (reference sequence). Germline trimming cut 7 bases from V and 9 bases from J; bases unmatched to any gene: 17. The CDR3 has 16 residues.

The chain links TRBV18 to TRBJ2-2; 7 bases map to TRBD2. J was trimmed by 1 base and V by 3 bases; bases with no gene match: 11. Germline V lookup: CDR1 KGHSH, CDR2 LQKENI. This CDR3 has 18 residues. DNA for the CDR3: TGTGCCAGCTCACCGAAAGACTTTCGCGGGGGGAACACCGGGGAGCTGTTTTTT. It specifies CASSPKDFRGGNTGELFF.

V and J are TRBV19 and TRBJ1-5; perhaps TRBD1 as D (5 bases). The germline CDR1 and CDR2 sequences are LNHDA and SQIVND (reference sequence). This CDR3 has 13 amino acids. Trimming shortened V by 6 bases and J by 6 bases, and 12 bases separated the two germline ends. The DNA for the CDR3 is TGTGCCAGTAGGAATGGGGGAAGTCAGCCCCAGCATTTT. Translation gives CASRNGGSQPQHF.